This T cell receptor beta chain was sequenced for a study of glioma-infiltrating T cells after dendritic cell vaccination. Study-level background: Patients received three intradermal dendritic cell vaccine injections at biweekly intervals.

Germline V lookup: CDR1 MNHEY, CDR2 SVGAGI. This CDR3 comprises 15 residues. As for time point: after dendritic cell vaccination, including at tumor progression/relapse. TCRdb's copy holds only in-frame clones and misses some; the assay was immunoSEQ multiplex PCR. The sample has 80,000 to 95,000 clones, about 85% seen once. Sample: blood, taken after dendritic cell vaccination. The origin of this receptor is a human donor with glioblastoma. The chain joins TRBV6-5 to TRBJ2-5; weak D call: TRBD1 (6 bases). The DNA matches TRBJ2-7 better at its end, which makes the J call doubtful. The CDR3 sequence is CASSYGGGQTYEQYF. CDR3 nucleotide sequence: TGTGCCAGCAGTTACGGAGGAGGACAGACCTACGAGCAGTACTTC.